This T cell receptor (beta chain) was observed in a study of blood T cell repertoires in COVID-19. Using immunoSEQ multiplex PCR, the repertoire was profiled, and TCRdb retains in-frame clones only, with some absent. The sample yields about 77,000 clones, more than 90% seen once. The CDR3 runs 15 residues. Germline V CDR1 and CDR2: SGHNT, YYREEE (reference sequence). J lost 8 bases, V lost 3 bases, and 8 bases had no gene match. The V gene is TRBV5-4, the J gene TRBJ2-1, with 10 bases identical to TRBD1. This sequence was found in a woman over 75 with active or convalescent COVID-19. The specimen was peripheral blood. CDR3 sequence: CASSSRDRGIDEQFF. The CDR3, as DNA: TGTGCCAGCAGCTCCAGGGACAGGGGAATTGATGAGCAGTTCTTC. Full variable domain (remainder filled in from reference TRBV5-4 and TRBJ2-1): ETGVTQSPTHLIKTRGQQVTLRCSSQSGHNTVSWYQQALGQGPQFIFQYYREEENGRGNFPPRFSGLQFPNYSSELNVNALELDDSALYLCASSSRDRGIDEQFFGPGTRLTVL.